The clone carrying this T cell receptor (beta chain) was counted ten times or more. Its antigen is not known. This record comes from a study of T cells in Graves' hyperthyroidism and ophthalmopathy. Study findings and constraints: Most clonotypes expanded in the thyroid (above 0.001) were also present in blood.

TCR beta CDR3 regions were amplified from RNA transcripts. The HTBI primer set was used in a first-round RT-PCR of the TCR CDR3. TCRdb redid the calling of the multiplex PCR reads with MiXCR, one entry per CDR3 protein. The sample has 690,000 or so distinct CDR3 sequences, 15% to 20% seen once. Patients were excluded because of uncontrolled infection, other autoimmune disease, pregnancy or lactation. The blood sample dates from first hyperthyroidism diagnosis, preceding any ophthalmopathy symptoms. More than 9.5 ml fresh peripheral blood yielded the PBMCs. The source is a woman between 45 and 60 years old with Graves' hyperthyroidism that later progressed to Graves' ophthalmopathy. The material sequenced was blood.

The chain's CDR3 is CASSNRGWGTDTQYF. The CDR3 coding sequence is TGTGCCAGCAGCAACAGGGGCTGGGGCACAGATACGCAGTATTTT. This rearrangement joins TRBV11-2 to TRBJ2-3, with 7 nucleotides matching TRBD1. Germline lookup yields CDR1 SGHAT and CDR2 FQNNGV. CDR3 length equals 15 residues. V gave up 5 bases and J gave up 1 base; unmatched junction bases: 6. Variable domain in full (rest from reference TRBV11-2 and TRBJ2-3): EAGVAQSPRYKIIEKRQSVAFWCNPISGHATLYWYQQILGQGPKLLIQFQNNGVVDDSQLPKDRFSAERLKGVDSTLKIQPAKLEDSAVYLCASSNRGWGTDTQYFGPGTRLTVL.